A selection of T cell receptor beta chains follows, all from one sample in a study of T cells in Graves' hyperthyroidism and ophthalmopathy. One entry per CDR3 protein, called by TCRdb with MiXCR from the multiplex PCR reads. The repertoire consists of 450,000 to 700,000 distinct CDR3 sequences, with 35% to 55% occurring once and the leading ten covering about 8.3%. Sequencing used peripheral blood or thyroid tissue (not recorded which). All receptors come from a woman under 30 with Graves' hyperthyroidism. Each CDR3 is given with its conserved first and last residue. The D gene is left open where the match is weak. Expanded clones get a size class; other rows say once, few or many, or leave the size out.

D gene,V gene,clone size,J gene,CDR3 protein,CDR3 DNA
.,TRBV4-1,many,TRBJ1-4,CASSQASMNEKLFF,TGCGCCAGCAGCCAAGCCAGTATGAATGAAAAACTGTTTTTT
.,TRBV19,many,TRBJ1-1,CASSIVGYLAEAFF,TGTGCCAGTAGTATAGTGGGGTATTTGGCTGAAGCTTTCTTT
.,TRBV11-2,many,TRBJ2-7,CASSLGIDEQYF,TGTGCCAGCAGCTTAGGAATCGACGAGCAGTACTTC
.,TRBV5-6,.,TRBJ1-3,CASSFRGALLETPYF,TGTGCCAGCAGCTTCCGGGGGGCCTTGCTGGAAACACCATATTTT
TRBD2,TRBV4-2,many,TRBJ2-7,CASSQIAGDTYEQYF,TGTGCCAGCAGCCAAATAGCGGGGGATACCTACGAGCAGTACTTC
.,TRBV20-1,.,TRBJ1-4,CSASILRVREKLFF,TGCAGTGCATCGATCTTAAGGGTTAGAGAAAAACTGTTTTTT
.,TRBV10-3,few,TRBJ2-3,CAISESAGHTDTQYF,TGTGCCATCAGTGAGTCAGCGGGACACACAGATACGCAGTATTTT
.,TRBV6-2/TRBV6-3,.,TRBJ2-6,CASRTREGWFGANVLTF,TGTGCCAGCAGGACTAGAGAAGGGTGGTTTGGGGCCAACGTCCTGACTTTC
TRBD1,TRBV29-1,.,TRBJ2-2,CSVGDRGLFF,TGCAGCGTTGGGGACAGGGGGCTGTTTTTT
TRBD2,TRBV20-1,many,TRBJ2-7,CSARDSGRLGYEQYF,TGCAGTGCTAGAGACAGCGGGAGGCTCGGATACGAGCAGTACTTC
.,TRBV9,.,TRBJ2-3,CASSGTKATDTQYF,TGTGCCAGCAGCGGGACCAAAGCGACAGATACGCAGTATTTT
.,TRBV9,many,TRBJ1-6,CASSVEGRGGSPLHF,TGTGCCAGCAGCGTAGAGGGCAGGGGAGGGTCACCCCTCCACTTT
.,TRBV11-2,.,TRBJ1-6,CASSPAKTPLLHF,TGTGCCAGCAGCCCAGCGAAGACTCCTCTCCTCCACTTT
.,TRBV7-8,many,TRBJ2-7,CASSYGDLVQYF,TGTGCCAGCAGCTATGGGGATTTGGTGCAGTACTTC
TRBD1,TRBV6-5,.,TRBJ1-1,CASRPQGWRTEAFF,TGTGCCAGCAGGCCACAGGGGTGGAGAACTGAAGCTTTCTTT
.,TRBV5-1,many,TRBJ1-1,CASSLRGTTEAFF,TGCGCCAGCAGCTTGCGGGGGACCACTGAAGCTTTCTTT
.,TRBV2,.,TRBJ2-2,CASSEARVDGTGELFF,TGTGCCAGCAGTGAAGCCAGGGTGGATGGCACCGGGGAGCTGTTTTTT
.,TRBV7-2,once,TRBJ2-2,CASSPPWGDMRLTGELFF,TGTGCCAGCAGTCCTCCTTGGGGGGACATGAGATTAACCGGGGAGCTGTTTTTT
.,TRBV29-1,.,TRBJ2-2,CSEYGNTGELFF,TGCAGTGAGTACGGGAACACCGGGGAGCTGTTTTTT
TRBD2,TRBV20-1,.,TRBJ2-7,CSARTSGRSPYEQYF,TGCAGTGCCAGGACTAGCGGGAGGTCTCCCTACGAGCAGTACTTC
.,TRBV27,few,TRBJ1-5,CASSTRQDGNQPQHF,TGTGCCAGCAGTACCCGACAAGATGGCAATCAGCCCCAGCATTTT
TRBD2,TRBV29-1,few,TRBJ2-2,CSVSGLANTGELFF,TGCAGCGTCAGTGGACTAGCAAACACCGGGGAGCTGTTTTTT
.,TRBV20-1,.,TRBJ1-2,CSASEGWGW,TGCAGTGCTAGTGAAGGATGGGGGTGG
.,TRBV6-6,many,TRBJ1-5,CASRDKNNQPQHF,TGTGCCAGCAGGGACAAAAACAATCAGCCCCAGCATTTT
.,TRBV20-1,many,TRBJ2-7,CSARDRSAYYEQYF,TGCAGTGCTAGAGATCGCAGTGCCTACTACGAGCAGTACTTC
.,TRBV15,.,TRBJ2-3,CATSREKGTQYF,TGTGCCACCAGCAGAGAAAAGGGAACGCAGTATTTT